These 17 T cell receptor beta chains originate from one sample sequenced in a study of identical twins. MiXCR, run by TCRdb on the 5' RACE reads, gives a single entry per CDR3 protein. The sample consists of about 430,000 distinct CDR3 sequences, 15% to 20% of them appearing once. Sequencing input: naive T cells sorted from blood. These receptors came from a man between 45 and 60 years old in good health.

The chain employs TRBV20-1 and TRBJ2-2; no reliable D call. CDR1 and CDR2 from the germline V gene are DFQATT and SNEGSKA (reference sequence). V was trimmed by 0 bases and J by 6 bases, leaving 14 bases between them. This CDR3 spans 15 amino acids. CDR3 sequence reads: CSARDRSRGSGELFF. The CDR3 DNA is TGCAGTGCTAGAGACCGATCCCGCGGATCCGGGGAGCTGTTTTTT.

This clonotype was observed many times. The chain links TRBV20-1 to TRBJ2-1; 12 bases match TRBD2. Germline values: CDR1 DFQATT, CDR2 SNEGSKA (reference sequence). The J segment lost 8 bases and the V segment lost 1 base, leaving 9 bases of the junction unmatched. The CDR3 totals 16 residues. CDR3 residues: CSARGLAGGPLDEQFF. In DNA form, the CDR3 reads TGCAGTGCTAGAGGCCTAGCGGGGGGGCCCTTGGATGAGCAGTTCTTC.

This clonotype has ten or more counts. The chain links TRBV6-2 or TRBV6-3 to TRBJ2-5; D may be TRBD1 (6 bases). The germline V gene has CDR1 MNHEY and CDR2 SVGEGT. The CDR3 consists of 13 residues. V lost 6 bases to trimming and J lost 4 bases, with 12 bases between them. CDR3 protein: CASRRTGSETQYF. Written as DNA, the CDR3 is TGTGCCAGCAGACGAACAGGGTCAGAGACCCAGTACTTC.

This clonotype was observed a handful of times. This chain joins TRBV20-1 and TRBJ1-4, with D possibly TRBD1 on 6 matching bases. Trimming shortened V by 0 bases and J by 6 bases, and 14 bases separated the two germline ends. The CDR3 sequence is 15 residues long. CDR1 and CDR2 from the germline V gene are DFQATT and SNEGSKA (reference sequence). CDR3 nucleotide sequence: TGCAGTGCTAGAGACTGGGACACGGGAGATGAAAAACTGTTTTTT. Residues: CSARDWDTGDEKLFF.

This clonotype was counted a few times. As DNA, the CDR3 is TGCGCCAGCAGTGGGAGGGAGGCGGACACTGAAGCTTTCTTT. This translates into CASSGREADTEAFF. V is TRBV23-1 and J is TRBJ1-1; D call uncertain. TRBV23-1 is an ORF for which the function is uncertain. This CDR3 region has 14 residues. Trimming pared 5 bases from V and 3 bases from J, leaving 13 bases between.

This clonotype occurred once. This chain uses TRBV14 with TRBJ2-1, with a weak D call TRBD2 (5 bases). V was shortened by 2 bases and J by 8 bases, with 16 bases between the two germline ends. CDR3 length: 15 amino acids. Germline lookup yields CDR1 SGHDN and CDR2 FVKESK. The CDR3 is CASSQNRTLPHEQFF. In nucleotides, the CDR3 is TGTGCCAGCAGCCAAAATCGGACTCTCCCCCATGAGCAGTTCTTC. Full variable domain (missing parts from reference TRBV14 and TRBJ2-1): EAGVTQFPSHSVIEKGQTVTLRCDPISGHDNLYWYRRVMGKEIKFLLHFVKESKQDESGMPNNRFLAERTGGTYSTLKVQPAELEDSGVYFCASSQNRTLPHEQFFGPGTRLTVL.

This chain connects TRBV20-1 to TRBJ2-3, with 9 bases matching TRBD1. V gave up 0 bases and J gave up 4 bases; unmatched junction bases: 5. CDR1 and CDR2 from the germline V gene are DFQATT and SNEGSKA (reference sequence). The CDR3 is made up of 15 amino acids. The CDR3 is CSARDPGQGADTQYF. Written as DNA, the CDR3 is TGCAGTGCTAGAGATCCGGGACAGGGCGCAGATACGCAGTATTTT.

In its sample, this clonotype was seen many times. The V gene is TRBV6-5, the J gene TRBJ1-2; 8 nucleotides match TRBD1. Per germline, CDR1 MNHEY and CDR2 SVGAGI. Trimming took 0 bases from V and 1 from J; bases not matched to a gene: 4. The CDR3 has 16 residues. This CDR3 reads CASSYSSRGRNYGYTF. The CDR3 coding sequence is TGTGCCAGCAGTTACTCGTCCAGGGGGCGTAACTATGGCTACACCTTC.

This clonotype was found many times. The rearrangement uses TRBV5-1 and TRBJ2-2, with a possible D match to TRBD1 (5 bases). Per germline, CDR1 SGHRS and CDR2 YFSETQ. The CDR3 has 15 residues. The ends were cut back, 4 bases at V and 3 bases at J, with 13 bases in the middle. CDR3 region: CASSLRQGDTGELFF. The CDR3 DNA is TGCGCCAGCAGCCTGCGACAAGGGGACACCGGGGAGCTGTTTTTT.

This clonotype showed up many times. The chain employs TRBV20-1 and TRBJ1-2, with D possibly TRBD1 on 5 matching bases. Germline V CDR1 and CDR2: DFQATT, SNEGSKA (reference sequence). The CDR3 is 10 residues long. V was shortened by 3 bases and J by 8 bases, with 7 bases between the two germline ends. The CDR3 DNA reads as TGCAGTGCTAGGACAGAAGGCTACACCTTC. As protein: CSARTEGYTF.

The chain has TRBV7-2 and TRBJ2-5; unclear D gene. V lost 4 bases to trimming and J lost 5 bases, with 8 bases between them. Germline loops: CDR1 SGHTA, CDR2 FQGNSA. The CDR3 is made up of 12 amino acids. CDR3 nucleotides: TGTGCCAGCAGCTGGGGAACGGAGACCCAGTACTTC. Amino acids: CASSWGTETQYF.

V and J are TRBV28 and TRBJ1-2; TRBD1 is a possible D gene (5 bases). V was shortened by 9 bases and J by 8 bases, with 13 bases between the two germline ends. CDR1 is MDHEN and CDR2 is SYDVKM in the germline V gene. The CDR3 covers 11 residues. CDR3 sequence reads: CASTVGEGYTF. The CDR3 nucleotides are TGTGCCAGTACCGTAGGGGAAGGCTACACCTTC.

In its sample, this clonotype was seen a few times. Here the CDR3 reads CASSVDRGGEKLFF. The CDR3 DNA reads TGTGCCAGCAGCGTTGACAGGGGAGGCGAAAAACTGTTTTTT. V gene TRBV9 combines with J gene TRBJ1-4; 8 bases are a match to TRBD1. CDR1 and CDR2 from the germline V gene are SGDLS and YYNGEE. The CDR3 loop spans 14 amino acids. Trimming at V came to 2 bases and at J to 8 bases, leaving 5 bases not matched to a gene.

This clonotype has only a few counts. The chain links TRBV6-1 to TRBJ2-3; 9 bases match TRBD1. The CDR3 spans 16 residues. The germline CDR1 and CDR2 sequences are MNHNS and SASEGT. The ends lost 6 bases at V and 2 bases at J; junction bases unmatched: 9. The CDR3 protein is CASSRTGGLITDTQYF. The CDR3 nucleotides read TGTGCCAGCAGCCGCACAGGGGGCCTTATCACAGATACGCAGTATTTT.

This sequence joins TRBV7-9 and TRBJ2-2; D may be TRBD1 (5 bases). Trimming removed 4 bases at V and 4 bases at J, with 16 bases between. The CDR3 extends over 16 amino acids. Per germline, CDR1 SEHNR and CDR2 FQNEAQ (reference sequence). The CDR3 reads CASSSALGAGTGELFF. The CDR3 bases are TGTGCCAGCAGCTCCGCTCTTGGGGCTGGCACCGGGGAGCTGTTTTTT.

V gene TRBV20-1 combines with J gene TRBJ2-3; 9 bases match TRBD1. The CDR3 extends over 15 amino acids. Germline V gene lookup returns CDR1 DFQATT and CDR2 SNEGSKA (reference sequence). V gave up 5 bases and J gave up 3 bases; unmatched junction bases: 9. The CDR3 DNA sequence: TGCAGTGCTCCGTGGGGACAGGGCGCGACAGATACGCAGTATTTT. The encoded protein is CSAPWGQGATDTQYF.

The V and J genes are TRBV7-3 and TRBJ2-7, with TRBD2 matching over 8 bases. Germline trimming cut 3 bases from V and 5 bases from J; bases unmatched to any gene: 6. CDR1 is SGHTA, CDR2 FQGTGA, per germline. This CDR3 is built from 14 residues. The CDR3 loop reads CASSFGAGVDEQYF. CDR3 sequence (DNA): TGTGCCAGCAGCTTCGGAGCGGGAGTCGACGAGCAGTACTTC.